The 18 T cell receptor beta chains presented below share a single source sample, sequenced in a study of Ad26.COV2.S vaccination and SARS-CoV-2 variants. Only in-frame clones appear in the TCRdb table, and some are missing; sequencing was by immunoSEQ multiplex PCR. The sample records some 300,000 clones, around four fifths being singletons. Treatment described: 15 to 20 received Ad26.COV2.S at low or high dose, single or two shots; five or six received placebo; per-sample allocation not given. Specimen acquisition occurred on day 63 following the initial vaccine or placebo injection. Source: peripheral blood, taken in a trial of Ad26.COV2.S vaccine versus placebo. These receptors originate from a person between 18 and 65 years old who received the Ad26.COV2.S COVID-19 vaccine or a placebo.

This clone was observed once. The chain carries TRBV2 and TRBJ1-5; unclear D gene. CDR1 is SNHLY and CDR2 is FYNNEI in the germline V gene. Trimming pared 5 bases from V and 2 bases from J, leaving 10 bases between. The CDR3 consists of 14 residues. Here the CDR3 DNA reads TGTGCCAGCAGTCCAGGACGGGGCAATCAGCCCCAGCATTTT. Protein sequence: CASSPGRGNQPQHF.

V usage is TRBV4-2 and J usage is TRBJ2-7; 10 positions match TRBD1. Germline lookup yields CDR1 LGHNA and CDR2 YNFKEQ. Germline trimming cut 0 bases from V and 4 bases from J; bases unmatched to any gene: 9. The CDR3 is made up of 17 amino acids. In nucleotides, the CDR3 is TGTGCCAGCAGCCAAGAGGGCCCGGGACAGGGGTTTTACGAGCAGTACTTC. The encoded protein is CASSQEGPGQGFYEQYF.

J is TRBJ2-1 and V is TRBV7-6; either TRBD1 or TRBD2 may fit D (5 bases each). CDR1 SGHVS and CDR2 FNYEAQ come from the germline V gene. V lost 5 bases to trimming and J lost 7 bases, with 18 bases between them. The CDR3 contains 15 residues. The DNA of the CDR3 is TGTGCCAGCAGCCGTCGGGGCAGGGTTATGAATGAGCAGTTCTTC. Protein product: CASSRRGRVMNEQFF.

The chain has TRBV7-2 and TRBJ2-7; 8 bases line up with TRBD1. The CDR3 consists of 16 residues. The trim removed 1 base at V and 5 bases at J, leaving 10 bases unmatched. CDR1 is SGHTA and CDR2 is FQGNSA in the germline V gene. The CDR3 bases are TGTGCCAGCAGCTTAGATCCCGGGACAGGCCTCAACGAGCAGTACTTC. Translating gives CASSLDPGTGLNEQYF.

The chain joins TRBV5-4 to TRBJ1-6, with D possibly being TRBD1 (5 bases). The V and J ends lost 0 bases and 6 bases respectively, with 10 bases between them. The CDR3 runs to 15 residues. Germline V gene lookup returns CDR1 SGHNT and CDR2 YYREEE (reference sequence). This CDR3 is CASSLDSQGNSPLHF. The CDR3 nucleotides read TGTGCCAGCAGCTTGGACAGCCAGGGTAATTCACCCCTCCACTTT.

The rearrangement joins TRBV19 to TRBJ2-2; D gene ambiguous. V lost 7 bases, J lost 1 base, and 10 bases lay in between. Germline V lookup: CDR1 LNHDA, CDR2 SQIVND (reference sequence). The CDR3 spans 14 residues. The CDR3 sequence: CASKPTVNTGELFF. The DNA for the CDR3 is TGTGCCAGTAAGCCTACGGTGAACACCGGGGAGCTGTTTTTT.

V gene TRBV27 combines with J gene TRBJ1-1, with D tentatively TRBD1 (6 bases). Looked up from germline, CDR1 is MNHEY and CDR2 is SMNVEV (reference sequence). Trimming removed 2 bases from V and 4 bases from J, with 11 bases in between. The CDR3 covers 14 residues. The CDR3 is CASSLIAGVTEAFF. The CDR3 DNA sequence: TGTGCCAGCAGTTTAATCGCAGGGGTCACTGAAGCTTTCTTT.

This clone has a handful of counts. The rearrangement joins TRBV9 to TRBJ2-7; 11 bases line up with TRBD1. There are 16 residues in the CDR3. Trimming cost V 0 bases and J 3 bases; bases outside gene matches: 5. Per the germline V gene, CDR1 is SGDLS and CDR2 is YYNGEE. The CDR3 sequence is CASSVGDGTGGYEQYF. The CDR3 DNA sequence: TGTGCCAGCAGCGTAGGGGATGGGACAGGGGGCTACGAGCAGTACTTC.

This clone was detected only once. The genes are TRBV2 and TRBJ1-2; 7 bases map to TRBD1. J gave up 5 bases and V 7 bases, and 7 bases lay outside the gene matches. The CDR3 has 13 residues. CDR1 is SNHLY, CDR2 FYNNEI, per germline. This chain's CDR3 is CASIPGGGYGYTF. For the CDR3, the DNA is TGTGCCAGCATCCCAGGGGGGGGGTATGGCTACACCTTC. Drawing the rest from reference TRBV2 and TRBJ1-2, the complete variable domain is EPEVTQTPSHQVTQMGQEVILRCVPISNHLYFYWYRQILGQKVEFLVSFYNNEISEKSEIFDDQFSVERPDGSNFTLKIRSTKLEDSAMYFCASIPGGGYGYTFGSGTRLTVV.

This clone was found once. The chain couples TRBV30 to TRBJ1-5; TRBD1 matches 8 bases. The CDR3 runs 14 residues. V was pared by 4 bases and J by 6 bases, with 8 bases of the junction left unmatched. Germline V gene data show CDR1 as GTSNPN and CDR2 as SVGIG (reference sequence). The DNA for the CDR3 is TGTGCCTGGAAACAGACAGGGGATAGTCAGCCCCAGCATTTT. Translation gives CAWKQTGDSQPQHF.

The chain employs TRBV30 and TRBJ1-4; 8 bases fit TRBD1. Germline lookup yields CDR1 GTSNPN and CDR2 SVGIG (reference sequence). Trimming at V came to 5 bases and at J to 12 bases, leaving 8 bases not matched to a gene. CDR3 length equals 12 residues. The CDR3 here is CAWGTGRGELFF. CDR3 coding DNA: TGTGCCTGGGGGACAGGACGGGGAGAACTGTTTTTT.

This rearrangement joins TRBV30 to TRBJ2-5; TRBD2 agrees at 7 bases. The trim removed 1 base at V and 2 bases at J, leaving 4 bases unmatched. Germline CDR1 GTSNPN, CDR2 SVGIG (reference sequence). The CDR3 extends over 14 amino acids. This chain's CDR3 is CAWSGGGKQETQYF. CDR3 sequence (DNA): TGTGCCTGGAGTGGGGGGGGTAAACAAGAGACCCAGTACTTC.

The chain combines TRBV6-1 with TRBJ2-7; D gene ambiguous. Per the germline V gene, CDR1 is MNHNS and CDR2 is SASEGT. CDR3 size: 12 residues. Trimming stripped 1 base from V and 4 bases from J, with 5 bases between. The chain's CDR3 is CASSEVWYEQYF. The CDR3 bases are TGTGCCAGCAGTGAAGTTTGGTACGAGCAGTACTTC.

V and J are TRBV11-2 and TRBJ1-6; D is uncertain. This CDR3 comprises 15 residues. Germline loops: CDR1 SGHAT, CDR2 FQNNGV. V was trimmed by 5 bases and J by 5 bases, leaving 13 bases between them. CDR3 loop: CASSPDWGNNSPLHF. The CDR3 nucleotides are TGTGCCAGCAGCCCCGACTGGGGAAATAATTCACCCCTCCACTTT.

The chain combines TRBV19 with TRBJ1-1; possibly TRBD1 for D (6 bases). Between the trimmed V and J ends, which lost 4 bases and 0 bases, there was a span of 12 bases. The CDR3 runs 15 residues. From germline, CDR1 is LNHDA and CDR2 SQIVND (reference sequence). Here the CDR3 DNA reads TGTGCCAGTAGTAGCCACAGGGCGGTGAACACTGAAGCTTTCTTT. Its protein product is CASSSHRAVNTEAFF.

The chain couples TRBV10-2 to TRBJ1-1; D gene ambiguous. This CDR3 spans 17 amino acids. CDR1 and CDR2 from the germline V gene are WSHSY and SAAADI. Trimming cost V 7 bases and J 1 base, with 22 bases left between them. The CDR3 DNA reads TGCGCCAGCACCGACGGCCTGAAAGGCCTCGGGAACACTGAAGCTTTCTTT. Translation: CASTDGLKGLGNTEAFF.

The chain employs TRBV28 and TRBJ1-5, with D possibly being TRBD1 (5 bases). Trimming stripped 4 bases from V and 10 bases from J, with 11 bases between. Germline V gene data show CDR1 as MDHEN and CDR2 as SYDVKM. CDR3 length: 12 amino acids. The CDR3 loop reads CASSSSGGPQHF. Here the CDR3 DNA reads TGTGCCAGCAGTTCCAGCGGGGGACCCCAGCATTTT. Together with reference TRBV28 and TRBJ1-5, the CDR3 gives the full variable domain: DVKVTQSSRYLVKRTGEKVFLECVQDMDHENMFWYRQDPGLGLRLIYFSYDVKMKEKGDIPEGYSVSREKKERFSLILESASTNQTSMYLCASSSSGGPQHFGDGTRLSIL.

The chain is built from TRBV5-6 and TRBJ1-6; D is unclear. Germline values: CDR1 SGHDT, CDR2 YYEEEE. Trimming pared 4 bases from V and 8 bases from J, leaving 19 bases between. There are 16 residues in the CDR3. The CDR3 DNA reads TGTGCCAGCAGCCCTATGTTGGAGCGAGGTTATTCACCCCTCCACTTT. Encoded protein: CASSPMLERGYSPLHF.